This TCR beta chain is drawn from a study of blood T cell repertoires in COVID-19. The length of the CDR3 is 14 residues. From germline, CDR1 is SGHTA and CDR2 FQGTGA. With 4 bases clipped from V and 6 bases from J, the junction kept 3 bases outside the gene matches. Seattle's cohort entered during active infection and was followed longitudinally. This clone has just one count. Clones were sequenced by immunoSEQ multiplex PCR, and TCRdb holds only the in-frame ones, with some missing. This table holds roughly 150,000 clones, approximately 85% found once. The sample taken for sequencing was peripheral blood. The TCR sequence derives from a woman aged 55 to 70 with COVID-19, enrolled during active disease. The V call is TRBV7-3, the J call TRBJ2-2; 9 bases line up with TRBD1. The CDR3 loop reads CASSSTGGPGELFF. CDR3 nucleotides: TGTGCCAGCAGCTCTACAGGGGGCCCCGGGGAGCTGTTTTTT.